Below are 25 T cell receptor beta chains sequenced from a single sample in a study of shared clonotypes between healthy human individuals. The naive CD8 population came from CD45RO-negative cells selected for CCR7, without terminally differentiated effector memory CD45RA+ cells. Using immunoSEQ multiplex PCR, the repertoire was profiled, and TCRdb retains in-frame clones only, with some absent. The table includes hundreds of thousands of clones, around 95% detected once. Sample: naive CD8+ T cells sorted from blood. These receptors were obtained from a woman in her thirties in good health.

The V call is TRBV4-1, the J call TRBJ2-2; tentatively, D is TRBD2 (6 bases). V lost 0 bases, J lost 6 bases, and 11 bases lay in between. Looked up from germline, CDR1 is MGHRA and CDR2 is YSYEKL. This CDR3 is built from 15 residues. This CDR3 reads CASSQEGGAPGELFF. CDR3 coding DNA: TGCGCCAGCAGCCAAGAAGGCGGGGCGCCCGGGGAGCTGTTTTTT.

This chain links TRBV11-2 with TRBJ2-7, with D maybe TRBD2 (5 bases). V lost 5 bases to trimming and J lost 5 bases, with 10 bases between them. Germline V gives CDR1 SGHAT, CDR2 FQNNGV. The CDR3 loop spans 12 amino acids. CDR3 region: CASSPTGNEQYF. CDR3 DNA sequence: TGTGCCAGCAGCCCCACGGGGAACGAGCAGTACTTC.

This clone was picked up one time. This chain's CDR3 is CASSLIREGVRYEQYF. As DNA, the CDR3 is TGTGCCAGCAGTTTAATCAGAGAGGGAGTAAGGTACGAGCAGTACTTC. The V call is TRBV28, the J call TRBJ2-7; weak D call: TRBD2 (5 bases). V shed 2 bases and J shed 4 bases, with 18 bases lying between them. The CDR3 loop spans 16 amino acids. Per germline, CDR1 MDHEN and CDR2 SYDVKM.

The chain combines TRBV5-4 with TRBJ2-1, with D possibly being TRBD2 (5 bases). This CDR3 comprises 16 residues. Deletions cut 4 bases from V and 0 bases from J, with 14 bases between. Per the germline V gene, CDR1 is SGHNT and CDR2 is YYREEE (reference sequence). CDR3 loop: CASSPWRAGSYNEQFF. Here the CDR3 DNA reads TGTGCCAGCAGCCCCTGGCGGGCTGGCTCCTACAATGAGCAGTTCTTC.

The rearrangement joins TRBV29-1 to TRBJ2-1; D is ambiguous. V shed 5 bases and J shed 5 bases, with 4 bases lying between them. CDR1 SQVTM and CDR2 ANQGSEA come from the germline V gene. The CDR3 is 10 amino acids. Here the CDR3 DNA reads TGCAGCGTTCTTGACAATGAGCAGTTCTTC. Its protein is CSVLDNEQFF.

The chain uses TRBV28 and TRBJ2-3, with D tentatively TRBD1 (6 bases). The CDR3 runs to 12 residues. Between the trimmed V and J ends, which lost 5 bases and 4 bases, there was a span of 7 bases. The germline V gene has CDR1 MDHEN and CDR2 SYDVKM. CDR3 in DNA: TGTGCCAGCAGTAAGGGGGCAGATACGCAGTATTTT. Translating it yields CASSKGADTQYF.

The chain links TRBV5-5 to TRBJ2-2; 7 bases are shared with TRBD1. CDR1 and CDR2 from the germline V gene are SGHKS and YYEKEE (reference sequence). Losses at the gene ends were 0 bases for V and 0 bases for J; bases not matched to a gene: 8. This CDR3 comprises 18 residues. CDR3 residues: CASSLEGGPPANTGELFF. The CDR3 DNA reads TGTGCCAGCAGCTTGGAAGGGGGCCCCCCCGCGAACACCGGGGAGCTGTTTTTT.

The chain couples TRBV5-1 to TRBJ1-2; 10 bases agree with TRBD1. With 0 bases clipped from V and 2 bases from J, the junction kept 7 bases outside the gene matches. The length of the CDR3 is 17 residues. CDR1 and CDR2 (germline): SGHRS, YFSETQ. This CDR3 is CASSLGRDRGQNYGYTF. CDR3 DNA sequence: TGCGCCAGCAGCTTGGGGCGGGACAGGGGCCAAAACTATGGCTACACCTTC.

J is TRBJ2-1 and V is TRBV30; D remains unclear. The V gene's germline CDR1 is GTSNPN and CDR2 SVGIG (reference sequence). V was trimmed by 1 base and J by 6 bases, leaving 10 bases between them. This CDR3 is 13 amino acids long. In DNA, the CDR3 is TGTGCCTGGAGTGGACTTTGGTCCAATGAGCAGTTCTTC. Translation: CAWSGLWSNEQFF.

J is TRBJ2-3 and V is TRBV7-9; TRBD1 agrees at 10 bases. The CDR3 loop spans 13 amino acids. Germline V gives CDR1 SEHNR, CDR2 FQNEAQ (reference sequence). J lost 7 bases, V lost 5 bases, and 3 bases had no gene match. Written as DNA, the CDR3 is TGTGCCAGCAGCGGGGACAGGGGCTATACGCAGTATTTT. Translated, it gives CASSGDRGYTQYF.

Worth noting for this clone: One junction end disagrees with the germline gene, perhaps due to a read error. In DNA, the CDR3 is TGTGCCAGCGGGACAAAAGGAGCCTTC. Translating gives CASGTKGAF. V and J are TRBV6-1 and TRBJ2-7; D perhaps matches TRBD1 (6 bases). Germline assignment: CDR1 MNHNS and CDR2 SASEGT. The CDR3 sequence is 9 residues long.

This clone occurred once. DNA for the CDR3: TGTGCCAGCAGTTTATCGACGGGGACAGCCTCCTACGAGCAGTACTTC. Its translation is CASSLSTGTASYEQYF. The chain links TRBV27 to TRBJ2-7; 7 nucleotides line up with TRBD1. CDR1 and CDR2 from the germline V gene are MNHEY and SMNVEV (reference sequence). J lost 0 bases, V lost 0 bases, and 5 bases had no gene match. This CDR3 is built from 16 residues.

The CDR3 region has the DNA TGTGCCAGCAGCGGGCGACTGAACCAAGAGACCCAGTACTTC. Translating gives CASSGRLNQETQYF. The chain recombines TRBV7-7 with TRBJ2-5; D call uncertain. CDR3 length equals 14 residues. Trimming left V 5 bases short and J 0 bases short, with 10 bases between. Germline values: CDR1 SSHAT, CDR2 FNYEAQ (reference sequence).

This chain joins TRBV27 and TRBJ1-2, with 9 nucleotides matching TRBD1. There are 14 residues in the CDR3. The germline V gene encodes CDR1 MNHEY and CDR2 SMNVEV (reference sequence). Trimming took 6 bases from V and 3 from J; bases not matched to a gene: 5. In DNA form, the CDR3 reads TGTGCCAGCAGGGGACAGGGAAATGACTATGGCTACACCTTC. Translating it yields CASRGQGNDYGYTF.

CDR3 DNA: TGCGCCAGCAGCCAAGGAGGGACAGGGGACGGGCAGTACTTC. As protein: CASSQGGTGDGQYF. This chain joins TRBV4-1 and TRBJ2-7; 10 bases map to TRBD1. Germline V gives CDR1 MGHRA, CDR2 YSYEKL. This CDR3 has 14 amino acids. The V gene end was trimmed by 1 base and the J gene end by 9 bases; junction bases not matched to a gene: 6.

This clone was counted once. The chain employs TRBV7-6 and TRBJ2-5, with 7 bases matching TRBD2. V shed 5 bases, J shed 0 bases, and the junction held 9 bases outside the gene matches. This CDR3 spans 16 amino acids. The germline gives CDR1 SGHVS, CDR2 FNYEAQ. Here the CDR3 reads CASSPLAAEYQETQYF. The CDR3 DNA is TGTGCCAGCAGCCCCCTAGCGGCCGAGTACCAAGAGACCCAGTACTTC.

This chain joins TRBV2 and TRBJ1-4; D remains unclear. Germline V gene lookup returns CDR1 SNHLY and CDR2 FYNNEI. V lost 1 base to trimming and J lost 7 bases, with 10 bases between them. The CDR3 has 14 residues. The CDR3 is CASSEGLFGEKLFF. CDR3 DNA: TGTGCCAGCAGTGAAGGGCTCTTTGGTGAAAAACTGTTTTTT.

The chain employs TRBV2 and TRBJ1-2; 7 bases align to TRBD1. Germline CDR1 and CDR2: SNHLY and FYNNEI. V trimming: 9 bases; J trimming: 4 bases; junction bases outside the gene matches: 5. CDR3 length: 12 residues. DNA for the CDR3: TGTGCCAGGACAGGGAGAGGCTATGGCTACACCTTC. Its protein product is CARTGRGYGYTF.

The V gene is TRBV28, the J gene TRBJ1-2; D unresolved. Trimming cost V 10 bases and J 8 bases, with 23 bases left between them. The CDR3 sequence is 14 residues long. Germline-derived CDR1 and CDR2 are MDHEN and SYDVKM. The CDR3 sequence: CAIASTGRIRGYTF. The CDR3 nucleotides are TGTGCCATCGCCTCGACGGGCCGAATTAGGGGCTACACCTTC.

The genes are TRBV15 and TRBJ2-7, with 13 bases that match TRBD2. Trimming at V came to 5 bases and at J to 4 bases, leaving 5 bases not matched to a gene. The CDR3 is 15 amino acids. The germline V gene encodes CDR1 LNHNV and CDR2 YYDKDF (reference sequence). In DNA form, the CDR3 reads TGTGCCACCAGCGATAGGACTAGCGGGAGATACGAGCAGTACTTC. It specifies CATSDRTSGRYEQYF.

Here the CDR3 reads CASSEPGLLPEQYF. The CDR3 DNA sequence: TGTGCCAGCAGCGAGCCGGGACTCCTCCCTGAGCAGTACTTC. The chain couples TRBV5-6 to TRBJ2-5, with a tentative D call TRBD2 (6 bases). V lost 4 bases and J 11 bases, leaving 21 bases between the germline ends. This CDR3 spans 14 amino acids. Germline CDR1 and CDR2: SGHDT and YYEEEE.

The CDR3 sequence is CASSFAGGPLDTQYF. The DNA of the CDR3 is TGTGCCAGCAGCTTTGCGGGAGGGCCTTTAGATACGCAGTATTTT. The chain has TRBV7-8 and TRBJ2-3, with 9 positions matching TRBD2. The CDR3 sequence is 15 residues long. After removal of 3 bases from V and 5 bases from J, the junction contained 6 bases not matched to a gene. Germline values: CDR1 SGHVS, CDR2 FQNEAQ. Based on the CDR3 plus reference TRBV7-8 and TRBJ2-3, the full variable domain is GAGVSQSPRYKVAKRGQDVALRCDPISGHVSLFWYQQALGQGPEFLTYFQNEAQLDKSGLPSDRFFAERPEGSVSTLKIQRTQQEDSAVYLCASSFAGGPLDTQYFGPGTRLTVL.

V usage is TRBV11-3 and J usage is TRBJ2-1; 8 positions match TRBD1. CDR3 size: 15 residues. The V gene's germline CDR1 is SGHNT and CDR2 YENEEA. J gave up 2 bases and V 5 bases, and 5 bases lay outside the gene matches. The CDR3 DNA sequence: TGTGCCAGCAGCCCAAGACAGGGGCCCTACAATGAGCAGTTCTTC. Its protein is CASSPRQGPYNEQFF.

This rearrangement joins TRBV11-3 to TRBJ2-1; perhaps TRBD2 as D (5 bases). Deletions cut 5 bases from V and 4 bases from J, with 21 bases between. The CDR3 runs 17 residues. In germline, CDR1 is SGHNT, CDR2 YENEEA. The CDR3 loop is CASSQRVRLPIYNEQFF. In DNA form, the CDR3 reads TGTGCCAGCAGCCAGAGGGTTAGGTTACCGATTTACAATGAGCAGTTCTTC.

CDR3 sequence reads: CASSGLAETYNEQFF. The CDR3 nucleotides are TGTGCCAGCAGTGGACTAGCGGAAACATACAATGAGCAGTTCTTC. The V call is TRBV6-1, the J call TRBJ2-1; 9 bases line up with TRBD2. V shed 4 bases and J 4 bases; nucleotides not matched to a gene: 5. The CDR3 totals 15 residues. Germline V gene sequence: CDR1 MNHNS, CDR2 SASEGT.